The 31 T cell receptor beta chains below come from one sample, sequenced in a study of control samples from healthy donors and cancer patients. Produced via immunoSEQ multiplex PCR; TCRdb's table is partial and in-frame only. The sample includes around 140,000 clones, about 92% of them seen just once. Material for sequencing was blood. The source of these receptors is a woman aged 50 to 65 in good health.

This clone occurred a few times. This sequence joins TRBV12-3 or TRBV12-4 and TRBJ1-1; D unresolved. This CDR3 region has 11 residues. Trimming removed 3 bases at V and 10 bases at J, with 9 bases between. Here the CDR3 DNA reads TGTGCCAGCAGTTTGCAGTTCGGAGCTTTCTTT. It yields the protein CASSLQFGAFF.

The chain recombines TRBV5-1 with TRBJ2-5, with D tentatively TRBD1 or TRBD2 (5 bases each). The CDR3 has 14 residues. Trimming pared 7 bases from V and 1 base from J, leaving 14 bases between. Germline-derived CDR1 and CDR2 are SGHRS and YFSETQ. The CDR3 bases are TGCGCCAGCTCAGAACGGGGCGGCCAAGAGACCCAGTACTTC. Translated: CASSERGGQETQYF.

This clone was counted once. V gene TRBV28 combines with J gene TRBJ1-2; D is possibly TRBD1 (6 bases). Germline assignment: CDR1 MDHEN and CDR2 SYDVKM. CDR3 size: 12 residues. V was shortened by 7 bases and J by 1 base, with 7 bases between the two germline ends. The CDR3 DNA is TGTGCCAGCACCAGGGGTAACTATGGCTACACCTTC. This encodes CASTRGNYGYTF.

CDR3 nucleotides: TGTGCCAGCAGCAGCCAGGGTAGAGATGAAAAACTGTTTTTT. Its translation: CASSSQGRDEKLFF. The chain carries TRBV5-6 and TRBJ1-4; D may be TRBD1 (5 bases). The CDR3 has 14 amino acids. CDR1 and CDR2 (germline): SGHDT, YYEEEE. The V and J ends lost 4 bases and 6 bases respectively, with 13 bases between them.

The chain couples TRBV5-1 to TRBJ2-3, with 9 nucleotides matching TRBD1. This CDR3 contains 15 residues. The junction had 8 bases not matched to a gene; V was cut back by 3 bases and J by 6 bases. Germline loops: CDR1 SGHRS, CDR2 YFSETQ. Here the CDR3 reads CASSWGQGAMDTQYF. CDR3 coding DNA: TGCGCCAGCAGCTGGGGACAGGGTGCAATGGATACGCAGTATTTT. Together with reference TRBV5-1 and TRBJ2-3, the CDR3 gives the full variable domain: KAGVTQTPRYLIKTRGQQVTLSCSPISGHRSVSWYQQTPGQGLQFLFEYFSETQRNKGNFPGRFSGRQFSNSRSEMNVSTLELGDSALYLCASSWGQGAMDTQYFGPGTRLTVL.

This clone showed up just once. The gene calls are TRBV19 and TRBJ1-1; D remains unclear. Trimming removed 1 base from V and 4 bases from J, with 10 bases in between. The CDR3 totals 14 residues. The germline V gene encodes CDR1 LNHDA and CDR2 SQIVND (reference sequence). The DNA of the CDR3 is TGTGCCAGTAGTATAGTTGGCCCTGTCACTGAAGCTTTCTTT. This codes for CASSIVGPVTEAFF.

The chain carries TRBV28 and TRBJ1-5; 12 nucleotides match TRBD1. This CDR3 is built from 15 residues. V was pared by 4 bases and J by 5 bases, with 3 bases of the junction left unmatched. Per germline, CDR1 MDHEN and CDR2 SYDVKM. CDR3 sequence: CASSYGTGGYQPQHF. In nucleotides, the CDR3 is TGTGCCAGCAGTTATGGGACAGGGGGCTATCAGCCCCAGCATTTT.

This clone was seen once. V usage is TRBV19 and J usage is TRBJ2-2; D might be TRBD2 (6 bases). The V end was cut by 11 bases, the J end by 6 bases, with 13 bases between. CDR1 and CDR2 (germline): LNHDA, SQIVND (reference sequence). The CDR3 totals 12 residues. The CDR3 nucleotides read TGTGCCCCTACGGGAGAGGCCGGGGAGCTGTTTTTT. This encodes CAPTGEAGELFF.

This clone was recorded once. The V gene is TRBV28, the J gene TRBJ1-5; 8 bases fit TRBD1. The CDR3 runs 16 residues. CDR1 is MDHEN, CDR2 SYDVKM, per germline. V lost 8 bases to trimming and J lost 9 bases; unmatched junction nucleotides: 18. CDR3 sequence reads: CASDTGGPGGLRPQHF. CDR3 nucleotides: TGTGCCAGCGATACAGGGGGACCGGGGGGCTTGAGGCCCCAGCATTTT.

This clone appeared once. This chain links TRBV6-5 with TRBJ1-5, with D maybe TRBD1 (6 bases). Germline V gene lookup returns CDR1 MNHEY and CDR2 SVGAGI. The CDR3 spans 15 residues. V was clipped by 6 bases and J by 6 bases, with 18 bases between them. CDR3 loop: CASRTGTLNTQPQHF. CDR3 nucleotides: TGTGCCAGCAGAACCGGGACATTAAATACTCAGCCCCAGCATTTT.

The CDR3 DNA sequence: TGTGCCAGCAGTTTATGGGGGACAGGAGTAGCCAAAAACATTCAGTACTTC. Encoded protein: CASSLWGTGVAKNIQYF. The rearrangement links TRBV27 to TRBJ2-4, with TRBD1 identical over 8 bases. Germline trimming cut 1 base from V and 0 bases from J; bases unmatched to any gene: 5. Germline V lookup: CDR1 MNHEY, CDR2 SMNVEV (reference sequence). The CDR3 covers 17 residues.

The rearrangement uses TRBV15 and TRBJ2-6, with a possible D match to TRBD1 (5 bases). The germline V and J ends were trimmed by 0 bases and 4 bases, with 13 bases remaining between them. Per germline, CDR1 LNHNV and CDR2 YYDKDF (reference sequence). The CDR3 totals 17 residues. The CDR3 bases are TGTGCCACCAGCAGAGATAACCAGGGCCTGGGGGCCAACGTCCTGACTTTC. Protein: CATSRDNQGLGANVLTF.

V usage is TRBV28 and J usage is TRBJ2-7; TRBD2 matches 9 bases. Germline V gene data show CDR1 as MDHEN and CDR2 as SYDVKM. The length of the CDR3 is 15 residues. The trim removed 7 bases at V and 2 bases at J, leaving 9 bases unmatched. CDR3 sequence reads: CASKLGLAETYEQYF. Here the CDR3 DNA reads TGTGCCAGCAAATTGGGACTAGCAGAAACCTACGAGCAGTACTTC. Full variable domain (missing parts from reference TRBV28 and TRBJ2-7): DVKVTQSSRYLVKRTGEKVFLECVQDMDHENMFWYRQDPGLGLRLIYFSYDVKMKEKGDIPEGYSVSREKKERFSLILESASTNQTSMYLCASKLGLAETYEQYFGPGTRLTVT.

The chain has TRBV5-1 and TRBJ2-5; 9 bases agree with TRBD2. CDR3 size: 14 residues. From germline, CDR1 is SGHRS and CDR2 YFSETQ. V lost 4 bases, J lost 4 bases, and 5 bases stayed unmatched. The CDR3 protein is CASSGSTSGETQYF. The CDR3 region has the DNA TGCGCCAGCAGCGGCTCGACTAGCGGAGAGACCCAGTACTTC.

The chain combines TRBV6-5 with TRBJ2-2; no firm D call. The germline V gene has CDR1 MNHEY and CDR2 SVGAGI. The CDR3 runs 14 residues. Between the trimmed V and J ends, which lost 7 bases and 5 bases, there was a span of 14 bases. The CDR3: CASTGSVETGELFF. The CDR3 DNA reads as TGTGCCAGCACGGGTTCGGTTGAGACCGGGGAGCTGTTTTTT.

The count of this clone is one. The CDR3 nucleotides read TGTGCCAGCAGTGAAGGTGCTCGTGTTTTGAATGGCTACACCTTC. It encodes CASSEGARVLNGYTF. The J gene is TRBJ1-2, the V gene TRBV6-1; D is undetermined. The germline V gene encodes CDR1 MNHNS and CDR2 SASEGT. The CDR3 is 15 amino acids. V was shortened by 1 base and J by 6 bases, with 15 bases between the two germline ends.

In its sample, this clone was seen once. The chain employs TRBV14 and TRBJ2-7; a possible D gene is TRBD2 (5 bases). V shed 1 base and J shed 0 bases, with 16 bases lying between them. The CDR3 is made up of 17 amino acids. Germline CDR1 and CDR2: SGHDN and FVKESK. CDR3 in amino acids: CASSQGGSGAFSYEQYF. As DNA, the CDR3 is TGTGCCAGCAGCCAAGGGGGAAGCGGAGCTTTCTCCTACGAGCAGTACTTC.

To note about this clone: The sample has other DNA sequences that encode this CDR3 too. The chain carries TRBV1 and TRBJ2-7; the table's D call, TRBD2, has no DNA check behind it. TRBV1 is a pseudogene. The CDR3 is 17 residues long. The CDR3 DNA reads as TGCACCAGCAGCCGGGCCGGGGGGGGAGGTGGGTTCTACGAGCAGTACTTC. It encodes CTSSRAGGGGGFYEQYF.

This clone was seen once. The V call is TRBV10-3, the J call TRBJ1-1; no reliable D call. CDR1 is ENHRY, CDR2 SYGVKD, per germline. The CDR3 runs 13 residues. The V end was cut by 4 bases, the J end by 5 bases, with 11 bases between. The CDR3 loop is CAISGRGGTEAFF. The DNA for the CDR3 is TGTGCCATCAGTGGTCGGGGAGGTACTGAAGCTTTCTTT.

This clone was seen only a few times. The chain has TRBV6-1 and TRBJ2-7, with 9 bases matching TRBD1. In germline, CDR1 is MNHNS, CDR2 SASEGT. Trimming at V came to 2 bases and at J to 1 base, leaving 9 bases not matched to a gene. CDR3 size: 17 residues. CDR3 loop: CASSETDWTGVSYEQYF. In nucleotides, the CDR3 is TGTGCCAGCAGTGAAACTGATTGGACAGGGGTTTCCTACGAGCAGTACTTC.

The rearrangement uses TRBV6-6 and TRBJ2-7; D gene uncertain. Germline V CDR1 and CDR2: MNHNY, SVGAGI (reference sequence). The V and J ends lost 8 bases and 1 base respectively, with 15 bases between them. This CDR3 is 14 amino acids long. The CDR3 here is CASSPLYGSYEQYF. The CDR3 DNA reads as TGTGCCAGCTCCCCTTTATACGGATCCTACGAGCAGTACTTC.

This clone was found a few times. This chain uses TRBV13 with TRBJ2-7; D gene unclear. The germline CDR1 and CDR2 sequences are PRHDT and FYEKMQ (reference sequence). The CDR3 runs to 15 residues. V lost 0 bases to trimming and J lost 1 base, with 10 bases between them. This CDR3 reads CASSLGPAISYEQYF. For the CDR3, the DNA is TGTGCCAGCAGCTTAGGCCCTGCTATTTCCTACGAGCAGTACTTC.

The V gene is TRBV30, the J gene TRBJ1-5; D unresolved. The germline gives CDR1 GTSNPN, CDR2 SVGIG (reference sequence). The CDR3 extends over 13 amino acids. The ends were cut back, 2 bases at V and 4 bases at J, with 9 bases in the middle. The CDR3 spells CAWSRWNNQPQHF. CDR3 DNA sequence: TGTGCCTGGAGTAGATGGAATAATCAGCCCCAGCATTTT.

The chain links TRBV6-5 to TRBJ1-4, with TRBD1 identical over 8 bases. This CDR3 comprises 14 residues. Germline loops: CDR1 MNHEY, CDR2 SVGAGI. V lost 6 bases, J lost 8 bases, and 8 bases stayed unmatched. The CDR3 nucleotides read TGTGCCAGCAGGGCGACAGGGGCCTACGAAAAACTGTTTTTT. This translates into CASRATGAYEKLFF.

This chain joins TRBV28 and TRBJ2-7; a weak D match, TRBD2 (6 bases). The CDR3 runs 14 residues. Per germline, CDR1 MDHEN and CDR2 SYDVKM. Trimming cost V 7 bases and J 0 bases, with 13 bases left between them. The CDR3 reads CASKLSGSSYEQYF. DNA for the CDR3: TGTGCCAGCAAACTCTCCGGGAGCTCCTACGAGCAGTACTTC.

In this sample, this clone turned up once. The rearrangement uses TRBV4-2 and TRBJ2-6; 7 nucleotides match TRBD2. J was trimmed by 4 bases and V by 1 base; bases with no gene match: 13. Germline V gene data show CDR1 as LGHNA and CDR2 as YNFKEQ. The CDR3 sequence is 19 residues long. The CDR3 reads CASSQVIRGEGTGANVLTF. CDR3 bases: TGTGCCAGCAGCCAAGTCATACGGGGGGAAGGCACCGGGGCCAACGTCCTGACTTTC.

V is TRBV5-4 and J is TRBJ2-7, with 10 bases matching TRBD1. The CDR3 runs 15 residues. In germline, CDR1 is SGHNT, CDR2 YYREEE (reference sequence). V was clipped by 0 bases and J by 2 bases; unmatched bases: 2. The CDR3 DNA sequence: TGTGCCAGCAGCTTGGGAGGGACAGGGGCCTACGAGCAGTACTTC. Translating gives CASSLGGTGAYEQYF. The variable domain in full, with the rest retrieved from reference TRBV5-4 and TRBJ2-7, is ETGVTQSPTHLIKTRGQQVTLRCSSQSGHNTVSWYQQALGQGPQFIFQYYREEENGRGNFPPRFSGLQFPNYSSELNVNALELDDSALYLCASSLGGTGAYEQYFGPGTRLTVT.

The V call is TRBV29-1, the J call TRBJ2-7, with D perhaps matching TRBD1 (6 bases). This CDR3 is 16 amino acids long. Germline CDR1 reads SQVTM; CDR2 reads ANQGSEA. Trimming shortened V by 4 bases and J by 0 bases, and 19 bases separated the two germline ends. The CDR3 sequence: CSVVGLSRGNSYEQYF. The CDR3 bases are TGCAGCGTTGTAGGATTGAGCAGGGGAAACTCCTACGAGCAGTACTTC.

The chain couples TRBV6-5 to TRBJ1-6, with 7 bases fitting TRBD1. V shed 6 bases and J 4 bases; nucleotides not matched to a gene: 3. The CDR3 totals 14 residues. Per germline, CDR1 MNHEY and CDR2 SVGAGI. CDR3 sequence: CASRKQGYNSPLHF. The CDR3 region has the DNA TGTGCCAGCAGGAAACAGGGGTATAATTCACCCCTCCACTTT.

The genes are TRBV5-1 and TRBJ2-2, with TRBD1 matching over 10 bases. V gave up 7 bases and J gave up 5 bases; unmatched junction bases: 11. The CDR3 length is 16 residues. CDR1 is SGHRS and CDR2 is YFSETQ in the germline V gene. This CDR3 is CASWDHGTGVTGELFF. The CDR3 region has the DNA TGCGCCAGCTGGGATCACGGGACAGGGGTGACCGGGGAGCTGTTTTTT.

The V call is TRBV18, the J call TRBJ2-1; D is unresolved. Trimming removed 3 bases from V and 7 bases from J, with 13 bases in between. In germline, CDR1 is KGHSH, CDR2 LQKENI. CDR3 size: 14 residues. CDR3 loop: CASSPIMGSNEQFF. The CDR3 nucleotides read TGTGCCAGCTCACCTATTATGGGGTCTAATGAGCAGTTCTTC.